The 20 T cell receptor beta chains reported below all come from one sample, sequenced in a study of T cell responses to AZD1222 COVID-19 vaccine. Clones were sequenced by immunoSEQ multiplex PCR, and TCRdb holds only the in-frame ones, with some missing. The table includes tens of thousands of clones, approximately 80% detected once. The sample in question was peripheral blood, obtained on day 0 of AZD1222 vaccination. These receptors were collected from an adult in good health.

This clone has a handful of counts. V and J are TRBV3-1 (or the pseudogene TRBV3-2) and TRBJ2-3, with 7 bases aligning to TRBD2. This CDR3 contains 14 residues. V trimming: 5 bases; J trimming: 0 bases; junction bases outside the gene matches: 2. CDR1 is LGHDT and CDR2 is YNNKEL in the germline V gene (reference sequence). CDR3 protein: CASSWGGSTDTQYF. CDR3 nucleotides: TGTGCCAGCAGCTGGGGGGGGAGCACAGATACGCAGTATTTT.

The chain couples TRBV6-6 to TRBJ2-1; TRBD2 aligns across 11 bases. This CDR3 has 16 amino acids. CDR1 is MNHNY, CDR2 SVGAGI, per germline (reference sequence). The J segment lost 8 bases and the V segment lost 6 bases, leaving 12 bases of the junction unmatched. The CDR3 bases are TGTGCCAGCAGAAGGACTAGCGGGCCCTACCAATATGAGCAGTTCTTC. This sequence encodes CASRRTSGPYQYEQFF.

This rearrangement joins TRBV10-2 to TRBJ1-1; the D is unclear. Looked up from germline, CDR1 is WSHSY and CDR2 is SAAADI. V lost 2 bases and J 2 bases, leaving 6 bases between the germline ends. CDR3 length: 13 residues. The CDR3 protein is CASSEDLNTEAFF. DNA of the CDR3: TGCGCCAGCAGTGAGGACCTAAACACTGAAGCTTTCTTT.

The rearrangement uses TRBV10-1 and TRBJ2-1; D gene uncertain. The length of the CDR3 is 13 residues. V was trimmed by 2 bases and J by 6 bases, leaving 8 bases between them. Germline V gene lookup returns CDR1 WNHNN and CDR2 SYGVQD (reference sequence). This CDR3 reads CASSENLGNEQFF. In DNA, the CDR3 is TGCGCCAGCAGTGAGAATCTGGGCAATGAGCAGTTCTTC.

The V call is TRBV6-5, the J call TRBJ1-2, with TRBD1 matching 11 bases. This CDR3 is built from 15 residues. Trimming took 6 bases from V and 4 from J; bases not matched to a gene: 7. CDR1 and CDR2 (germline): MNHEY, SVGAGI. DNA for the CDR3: TGTGCCAGCAGCAGGACAGGGGGCGATGTCTATGGCTACACCTTC. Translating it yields CASSRTGGDVYGYTF.

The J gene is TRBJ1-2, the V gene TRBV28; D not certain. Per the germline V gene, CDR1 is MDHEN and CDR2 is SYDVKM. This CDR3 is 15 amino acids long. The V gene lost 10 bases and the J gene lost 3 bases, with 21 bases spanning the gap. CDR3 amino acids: CATNPRALGDYGYTF. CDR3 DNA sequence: TGTGCCACTAATCCTCGGGCGCTTGGAGACTATGGCTACACCTTC.

The DNA for the CDR3 is TGCGCCAGCAGCTTGGTGGAGGGAACCTATGGCTACACCTTC. Its protein is CASSLVEGTYGYTF. The chain has TRBV5-1 and TRBJ1-2; no reliable D call. CDR1 is SGHRS and CDR2 is YFSETQ in the germline V gene. Trimming stripped 0 bases from V and 4 bases from J, with 10 bases between. CDR3 length equals 14 residues.

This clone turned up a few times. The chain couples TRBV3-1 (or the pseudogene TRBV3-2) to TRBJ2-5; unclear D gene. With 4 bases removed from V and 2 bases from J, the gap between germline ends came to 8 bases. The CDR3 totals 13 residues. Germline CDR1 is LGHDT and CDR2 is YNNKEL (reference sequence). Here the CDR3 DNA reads TGTGCCAGCAGCCCCCGGTGGCAAGAGACCCAGTACTTC. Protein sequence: CASSPRWQETQYF.

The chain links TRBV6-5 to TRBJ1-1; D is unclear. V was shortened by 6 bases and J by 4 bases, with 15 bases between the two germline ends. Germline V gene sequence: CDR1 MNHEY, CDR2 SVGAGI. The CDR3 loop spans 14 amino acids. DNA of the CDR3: TGTGCCAGCAGCCCCGGGTTACTCGGCACTGAAGCTTTCTTT. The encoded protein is CASSPGLLGTEAFF.

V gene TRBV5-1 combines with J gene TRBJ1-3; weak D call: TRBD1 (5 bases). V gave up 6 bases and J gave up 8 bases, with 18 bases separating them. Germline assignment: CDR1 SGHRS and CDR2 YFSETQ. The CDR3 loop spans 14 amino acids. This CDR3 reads CASNPGTAADTIYF. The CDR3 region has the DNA TGCGCCAGCAACCCTGGGACCGCGGCGGACACCATATATTTT.

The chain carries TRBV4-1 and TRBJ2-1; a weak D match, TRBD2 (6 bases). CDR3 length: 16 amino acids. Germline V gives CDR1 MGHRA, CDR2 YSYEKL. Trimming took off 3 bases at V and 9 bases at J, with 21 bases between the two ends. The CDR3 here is CASSHPTSGVTGEQFF. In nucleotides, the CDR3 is TGCGCCAGCAGCCATCCCACCTCGGGGGTGACGGGTGAGCAGTTCTTC.

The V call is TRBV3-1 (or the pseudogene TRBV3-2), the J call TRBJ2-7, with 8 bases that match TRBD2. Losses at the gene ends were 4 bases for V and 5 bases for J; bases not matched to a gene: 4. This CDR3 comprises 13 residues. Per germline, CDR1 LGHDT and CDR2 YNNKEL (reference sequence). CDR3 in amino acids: CASSPGLGHEQYF. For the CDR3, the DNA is TGTGCCAGCAGCCCGGGACTAGGTCACGAGCAGTACTTC.

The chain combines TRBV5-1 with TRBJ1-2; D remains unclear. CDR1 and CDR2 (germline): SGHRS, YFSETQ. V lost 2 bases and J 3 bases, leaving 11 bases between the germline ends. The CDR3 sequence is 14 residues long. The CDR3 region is CASSFSRTDYGYTF. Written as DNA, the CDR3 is TGCGCCAGCAGCTTCTCGAGAACCGACTATGGCTACACCTTC.

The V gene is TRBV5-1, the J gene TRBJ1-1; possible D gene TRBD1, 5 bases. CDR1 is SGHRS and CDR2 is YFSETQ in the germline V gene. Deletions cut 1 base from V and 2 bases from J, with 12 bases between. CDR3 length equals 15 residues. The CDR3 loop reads CASSLNPQVNTEAFF. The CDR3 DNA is TGCGCCAGCAGCTTGAACCCACAGGTTAACACTGAAGCTTTCTTT.

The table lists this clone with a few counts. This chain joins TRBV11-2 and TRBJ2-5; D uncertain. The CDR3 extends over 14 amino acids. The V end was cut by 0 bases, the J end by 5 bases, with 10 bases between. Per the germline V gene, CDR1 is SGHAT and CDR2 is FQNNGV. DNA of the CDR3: TGTGCCAGCAGCTTAGAACTCGGAAGGGAGACCCAGTACTTC. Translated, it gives CASSLELGRETQYF.

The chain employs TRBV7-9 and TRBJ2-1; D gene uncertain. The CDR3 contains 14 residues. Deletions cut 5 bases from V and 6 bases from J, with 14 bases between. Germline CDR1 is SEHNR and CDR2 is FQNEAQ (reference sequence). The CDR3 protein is CASSPRGLGNEQFF. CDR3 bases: TGTGCCAGCAGCCCGAGAGGCCTTGGCAATGAGCAGTTCTTC.

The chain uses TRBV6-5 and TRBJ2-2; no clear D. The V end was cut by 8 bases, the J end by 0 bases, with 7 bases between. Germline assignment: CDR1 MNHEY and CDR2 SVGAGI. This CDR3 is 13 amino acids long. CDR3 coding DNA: TGTGCCAGCTCGTACACGAACACCGGGGAGCTGTTTTTT. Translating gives CASSYTNTGELFF.

The CDR3 protein is CASSLGQGSNQPQHF. CDR3 nucleotide sequence: TGTGCCAGCAGCTTGGGACAGGGTAGCAATCAGCCCCAGCATTTT. The J gene is TRBJ1-5, the V gene TRBV6-5; 9 bases line up with TRBD1. V lost 6 bases and J lost 0; bases outside the gene matches: 3. The CDR3 consists of 15 residues. Germline lookup yields CDR1 MNHEY and CDR2 SVGAGI.

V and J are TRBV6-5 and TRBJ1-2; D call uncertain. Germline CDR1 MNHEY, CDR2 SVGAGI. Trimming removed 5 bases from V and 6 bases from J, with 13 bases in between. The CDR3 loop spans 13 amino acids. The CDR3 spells CASSPDSGHGYTF. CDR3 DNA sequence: TGTGCCAGCAGTCCTGACTCTGGGCATGGCTACACCTTC.

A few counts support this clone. CDR3 in DNA: TGCAGCGTTGAAGATCTGTGGGTCCCCCACACTGAAGCTTTCTTT. Amino acids: CSVEDLWVPHTEAFF. The chain couples TRBV29-1 to TRBJ1-1; no clear D gene. The V and J ends lost 0 bases and 3 bases respectively, with 14 bases between them. Germline values: CDR1 SQVTM, CDR2 ANQGSEA. CDR3 length: 15 residues.